The 6 T cell receptor beta chains below all came from one sample that was sequenced in a study of T cells in Graves' hyperthyroidism and ophthalmopathy. RNA transcripts were the template for amplifying TCR beta CDR3 regions. The HTBI primer set served for first-round RT-PCR of the TCR CDR3. TCRdb passed the multiplex PCR reads through MiXCR, listing each CDR3 protein once. The table lists around 300,000 distinct CDR3 sequences, roughly 18% of them singletons, with roughly 40% in the top ten. Sequenced sample: blood. The receptors here all came from a man aged 50 to 60 with Graves' ophthalmopathy.

The chain recombines TRBV6-1 with TRBJ2-1; 10 bases line up with TRBD1. The CDR3 is 13 residues long. Germline V lookup: CDR1 MNHNS, CDR2 SASEGT. Germline trimming cut 6 bases from V and 13 bases from J; bases unmatched to any gene: 9. This CDR3 reads CASRRPRTGGQFF. The CDR3 coding sequence is TGTGCCAGCAGACGACCTAGGACAGGGGGACAGTTCTTC.

The chain is built from TRBV10-3 and TRBJ2-5; 11 bases line up with TRBD2. The CDR3 spans 15 residues. J was trimmed by 2 bases and V by 6 bases; bases with no gene match: 5. The germline CDR1 and CDR2 sequences are ENHRY and SYGVKD. In DNA, the CDR3 is TGTGCCATCAGCTCCGGGACTAGCGGACAAGAGACCCAGTACTTC. This sequence encodes CAISSGTSGQETQYF.

This clonotype has ten or more counts. The gene calls are TRBV12-3 or TRBV12-4 and TRBJ1-1; 7 bases match TRBD1. The V segment lost 6 bases and the J segment 3 bases; nucleotides outside the gene matches: 16. The CDR3 sequence is 17 residues long. CDR3: CASSNERVGQSYTEAFF. The CDR3 DNA reads TGTGCCAGCAGCAACGAGAGAGTGGGACAGTCGTACACTGAAGCTTTCTTT.

This clonotype was detected only a few times. The chain is built from TRBV29-1 and TRBJ2-1; 11 positions agree with TRBD2. The V segment lost 3 bases and the J segment 7 bases; nucleotides outside the gene matches: 5. The CDR3 is made up of 14 amino acids. From germline, CDR1 is SQVTM and CDR2 ANQGSEA. CDR3 sequence reads: CSVDGTSGLNEQFF. For the CDR3, the DNA is TGCAGCGTTGACGGGACTAGCGGACTTAATGAGCAGTTCTTC.

This clonotype occurred a few times. The rearrangement joins TRBV20-1 to TRBJ2-7, with D possibly matching TRBD1 (5 bases). V lost 5 bases to trimming and J lost 2 bases, with 13 bases between them. Looked up from germline, CDR1 is DFQATT and CDR2 is SNEGSKA (reference sequence). This CDR3 has 13 amino acids. The CDR3 DNA follows: TGCAGTGCTCTCCAGGGTTTGGCCTACGAGCAGTACTTC. The encoded protein is CSALQGLAYEQYF.

This clonotype was recorded a few times. The chain uses TRBV5-6 and TRBJ2-3; 11 bases align to TRBD2. CDR1 and CDR2 (germline): SGHDT, YYEEEE. Germline trimming cut 2 bases from V and 2 bases from J; bases unmatched to any gene: 10. The CDR3 runs 18 residues. For the CDR3, the DNA is TGTGCCAGCAGCTTACTCTTACTAGCGGGAGATTCCACAGATACGCAGTATTTT. Its translation: CASSLLLLAGDSTDTQYF.